This record concerns one T cell receptor beta chain sequence. This entry belongs to a study of control samples from healthy donors and cancer patients. TCRdb's copy holds only in-frame clones and misses some; the assay was immunoSEQ multiplex PCR. The sample lists approximately 87,000 clones, 91% occurring once. The sequencing sample was made of blood. The source is a man aged 45 to 65 in good health.

CDR3 amino acids: CASSSFRDRGLNQPQHF. The CDR3 region has the DNA TGTGCCAGCAGTTCGTTCCGGGACAGGGGCTTAAATCAGCCCCAGCATTTT. This chain connects TRBV6-2 or TRBV6-3 to TRBJ1-5; 10 nucleotides agree with TRBD1. The germline CDR1 and CDR2 sequences are MNHEY and SVGEGT. This CDR3 region has 17 residues. V lost 4 bases and J lost 4; bases outside the gene matches: 10.